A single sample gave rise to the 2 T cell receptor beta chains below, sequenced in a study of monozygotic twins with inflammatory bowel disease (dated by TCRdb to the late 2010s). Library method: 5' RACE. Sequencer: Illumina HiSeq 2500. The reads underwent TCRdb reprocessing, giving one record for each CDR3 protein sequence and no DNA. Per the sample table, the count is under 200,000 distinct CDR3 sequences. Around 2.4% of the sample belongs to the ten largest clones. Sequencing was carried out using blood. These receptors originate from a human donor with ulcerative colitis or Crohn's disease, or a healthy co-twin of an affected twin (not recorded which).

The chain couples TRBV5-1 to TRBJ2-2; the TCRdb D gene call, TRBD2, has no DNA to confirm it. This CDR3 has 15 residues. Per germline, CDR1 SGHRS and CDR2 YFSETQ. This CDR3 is CASNQREGHTGELFF.

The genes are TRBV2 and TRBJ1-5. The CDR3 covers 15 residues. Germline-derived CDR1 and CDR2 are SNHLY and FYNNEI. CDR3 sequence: CASSDLGAHNQPQHF.